The 32 T cell receptor beta chains below all came from one sample that was sequenced in a study of OX40 agonist ivuxolimab in advanced cancers. TCRdb's table, derived via immunoSEQ multiplex PCR, lists solely in-frame clones and lacks some. The sample has 45,000 to 50,000 clones, 75% to 90% seen once. The input for sequencing was CD4+ or CD8+ T cells sorted from blood, taken in a trial of the OX40 agonist ivuxolimab. Receptor source: an adult with an advanced solid tumor such as melanoma, head and neck, liver or kidney cancer.

V and J are TRBV6-5 and TRBJ2-7; D is undetermined. The germline V gene encodes CDR1 MNHEY and CDR2 SVGAGI. The CDR3 consists of 15 residues. V lost 0 bases and J lost 2, with 11 bases in between. CDR3 loop: CASSYSSVGPYEQYF. In DNA, the CDR3 is TGTGCCAGCAGTTACTCGAGTGTGGGCCCCTACGAGCAGTACTTC.

The chain combines TRBV5-1 with TRBJ1-6; tentative D call: TRBD1 (5 bases). Germline CDR1 and CDR2: SGHRS and YFSETQ. CDR3 length equals 17 residues. Trimming removed 2 bases at V and 7 bases at J, with 19 bases between. CDR3 sequence (DNA): TGCGCCAGCAGCTTTGAACCTAGGGCGAAGGGGAATTCACCCCTCCACTTT. Translating it yields CASSFEPRAKGNSPLHF.

The J gene is TRBJ2-3, the V gene TRBV28; D remains ambiguous. Germline loops: CDR1 MDHEN, CDR2 SYDVKM. With 3 bases removed from V and 3 bases from J, the gap between germline ends came to 7 bases. This CDR3 contains 13 residues. CDR3 protein: CASSLGMTDTQYF. CDR3 sequence (DNA): TGTGCCAGCAGTTTGGGAATGACAGATACGCAGTATTTT.

The chain is built from TRBV19 and TRBJ2-5; 14 bases fit TRBD2. The tail of the sequence fits TRBJ2-7 better, so the J call may be wrong. Per the germline V gene, CDR1 is LNHDA and CDR2 is SQIVND (reference sequence). This CDR3 contains 16 residues. The CDR3 region has the DNA TGTGCCAGTAGTACGGGACTAGCGGGAGTCTGGTACGAGCAGTACTTC. Amino acid sequence: CASSTGLAGVWYEQYF.

The DNA for the CDR3 is TGTGCCAGCAGCCCAGGGCAAGAGACCCAGTACTTC. It is translated as CASSPGQETQYF. This chain connects TRBV11-2 to TRBJ2-5; perhaps TRBD1 as D (5 bases). Germline-derived CDR1 and CDR2 are SGHAT and FQNNGV. The ends were cut back, 5 bases at V and 2 bases at J, with 6 bases in the middle. The CDR3 contains 12 residues.

The J gene is TRBJ2-1, the V gene TRBV7-9, with D possibly TRBD1 on 5 matching bases. Trimming pared 1 base from V and 7 bases from J, leaving 14 bases between. This CDR3 is 15 amino acids long. Germline V gene lookup returns CDR1 SEHNR and CDR2 FQNEAQ (reference sequence). CDR3 coding DNA: TGTGCCAGCAGCTTAGGTTCCAGGGTGTTGAATGAGCAGTTCTTC. It codes for CASSLGSRVLNEQFF.

The J gene is TRBJ1-2, the V gene TRBV5-4, with 8 bases aligning to TRBD1. Germline V gene lookup returns CDR1 SGHNT and CDR2 YYREEE (reference sequence). The ends lost 3 bases at V and 7 bases at J; junction bases unmatched: 8. The CDR3 length is 14 residues. In DNA, the CDR3 is TGTGCCAGCAGCTCTGGACAGGGCAGCTGTGGCTACACCTTC. The encoded protein is CASSSGQGSCGYTF.

The chain links TRBV7-9 to TRBJ1-3; the D gene is possibly TRBD1 (5 bases). V was pared by 6 bases and J by 0 bases, with 9 bases between. This CDR3 is 14 amino acids long. In germline, CDR1 is SEHNR, CDR2 FQNEAQ (reference sequence). CDR3 protein: CASSPTVSGNTIYF. The CDR3 nucleotides are TGTGCCAGCAGTCCGACAGTCTCTGGAAACACCATATATTTT.

The count of this clone is one. The gene calls are TRBV27 and TRBJ1-2, with D possibly TRBD1 on 5 matching bases. The CDR3 contains 13 residues. Germline loops: CDR1 MNHEY, CDR2 SMNVEV (reference sequence). Trimming shortened V by 9 bases and J by 8 bases, and 19 bases separated the two germline ends. The CDR3 coding sequence is TGTGCCAGTTCGGGACGGCCAACGAACGGCTACACCTTC. Protein product: CASSGRPTNGYTF.

In nucleotides, the CDR3 is TGTGCCAGCAGTTTAGGGGGACGTTCCTACAATGAGCAGTTCTTC. Translating it yields CASSLGGRSYNEQFF. J is TRBJ2-1 and V is TRBV28, with D possibly called TRBD1 or TRBD2 (5 bases each). The CDR3 runs 15 residues. Germline lookup yields CDR1 MDHEN and CDR2 SYDVKM. With 2 bases removed from V and 1 base from J, the gap between germline ends came to 9 bases.

The V call is TRBV5-8, the J call TRBJ2-1; perhaps D is TRBD1 or TRBD2 (5 bases each). Trimming removed 4 bases from V and 1 base from J, with 12 bases in between. Germline lookup yields CDR1 SGHTS and CDR2 YDEGEE. The CDR3 is 15 residues long. CDR3 sequence reads: CASSPRGASYNEQFF. The CDR3 coding sequence is TGTGCCAGCAGCCCAAGGGGAGCGTCCTACAATGAGCAGTTCTTC.

The CDR3 sequence is CASSVALAGTYNEQFF. CDR3 nucleotides: TGTGCCAGCAGCGTCGCCTTAGCGGGAACCTACAATGAGCAGTTCTTC. The chain combines TRBV9 with TRBJ2-1; 8 bases align to TRBD2. The CDR3 is 16 amino acids. The germline gives CDR1 SGDLS, CDR2 YYNGEE. The ends lost 2 bases at V and 2 bases at J; junction bases unmatched: 6.

The chain carries TRBV5-1 and TRBJ2-3, with 8 bases matching TRBD2. CDR1 SGHRS and CDR2 YFSETQ come from the germline V gene. V gave up 4 bases and J gave up 7 bases; unmatched junction bases: 11. This CDR3 contains 15 residues. CDR3 residues: CASSRREGQGNTQYF. The CDR3 coding sequence is TGCGCCAGCAGCCGCCGGGAGGGCCAGGGGAATACGCAGTATTTT.

This clone was detected only once. This chain connects TRBV28 to TRBJ2-6, with 7 bases matching TRBD1. This CDR3 is 16 amino acids long. V lost 7 bases, J lost 0 bases, and 6 bases stayed unmatched. CDR1 is MDHEN, CDR2 SYDVKM, per germline. This CDR3 reads CASTPQGPSGANVLTF. The CDR3 coding sequence is TGTGCCAGCACTCCACAGGGGCCCTCTGGGGCCAACGTCCTGACTTTC.

CDR3 loop: CAISVTEAYEQYF. CDR3 DNA: TGTGCCATCAGTGTGACAGAAGCCTACGAGCAGTACTTC. The chain combines TRBV10-3 with TRBJ2-5; possible D gene TRBD1, 5 bases. TRBJ2-7 explains the end of the DNA better; the J call may be wrong. This CDR3 is 13 amino acids long. Germline V gene sequence: CDR1 ENHRY, CDR2 SYGVKD.

This chain joins TRBV7-6 and TRBJ1-3; D not resolved. CDR1 and CDR2 (germline): SGHVS, FNYEAQ. Trimming shortened V by 3 bases and J by 7 bases, and 13 bases separated the two germline ends. The CDR3 consists of 14 residues. CDR3 sequence reads: CASSFDGTLNTIYF. The CDR3, as DNA: TGTGCCAGCAGCTTCGACGGCACCCTGAACACCATATATTTT.

The chain recombines TRBV10-1 with TRBJ2-6, with 10 bases that match TRBD2. The germline gives CDR1 WNHNN, CDR2 SYGVQD (reference sequence). V shed 6 bases and J 0 bases; nucleotides not matched to a gene: 17. This CDR3 has 21 amino acids. In nucleotides, the CDR3 is TGCGCCAGCAGCCCCAATCGGGGAACTAGCGGGGCAAGCTCTGGGGCCAACGTCCTGACTTTC. It encodes CASSPNRGTSGASSGANVLTF.

The chain has TRBV19 and TRBJ1-1; D is perhaps TRBD1 (6 bases). CDR1 LNHDA and CDR2 SQIVND come from the germline V gene (reference sequence). Trimming stripped 6 bases from V and 6 bases from J, with 17 bases between. This CDR3 contains 14 residues. The CDR3 spells CASSAAVGGSEAFF. The CDR3 nucleotides are TGTGCCAGTAGCGCCGCGGTGGGGGGCTCTGAAGCTTTCTTT.

The chain combines TRBV20-1 with TRBJ2-3; no firm D call. The germline CDR1 and CDR2 sequences are DFQATT and SNEGSKA (reference sequence). V was clipped by 6 bases and J by 3 bases, with 4 bases between them. CDR3 size: 10 residues. In DNA form, the CDR3 reads TGCAGTGCAGAGACAGATACGCAGTATTTT. It yields the protein CSAETDTQYF.

The genes are TRBV6-4 and TRBJ2-1; D gene ambiguous. CDR1 MRHNA and CDR2 SNTAGT come from the germline V gene. Trimming took 2 bases from V and 9 from J, leaving 14 bases between them. The CDR3 consists of 14 residues. CDR3 DNA: TGTGCCAGCAGTGACACCGTCGGGTATAGTGAGCAGTTCTTC. Residues: CASSDTVGYSEQFF.

This chain links TRBV3-2 with TRBJ2-4; TRBD2, as called in the table, went unchecked against the DNA. TRBV3-2 is tagged as a pseudogene. The CDR3 extends over 9 amino acids. CDR3 amino acids: CASRREVPF. CDR3 nucleotide sequence: TGTGCCAGCAGGAGAGAGGTCCCCTTC.

The chain carries TRBV28 and TRBJ2-7; 9 nucleotides align to TRBD1. CDR1 and CDR2 from the germline V gene are MDHEN and SYDVKM. V was clipped by 4 bases and J by 2 bases; unmatched bases: 3. The CDR3 totals 14 residues. CDR3 bases: TGTGCCAGCAGTTCGACAGGGGGACCCTACGAGCAGTACTTC. This encodes CASSSTGGPYEQYF.

The gene calls are TRBV4-1 and TRBJ2-3; 12 bases line up with TRBD2. CDR3 length: 15 amino acids. The V gene's germline CDR1 is MGHRA and CDR2 YSYEKL. The junction had 7 bases not matched to a gene; V was cut back by 7 bases and J by 5 bases. CDR3 nucleotide sequence: TGCGCCAGCAAATGGCTAGCGGGGGGGATAGATACGCAGTATTTT. This sequence encodes CASKWLAGGIDTQYF.

The V call is TRBV25-1, the J call TRBJ2-3; TRBD1 matches 9 bases. Germline V gene lookup returns CDR1 MGHDK and CDR2 SYGVNS. CDR3 length: 16 residues. V dropped 6 bases and J dropped 1; count of bases not matched to a gene: 8. CDR3 sequence reads: CASSNRGRIGTDTQYF. The CDR3 DNA sequence: TGTGCCAGCAGCAACAGGGGGCGGATCGGCACAGATACGCAGTATTTT.

This chain links TRBV6-1 with TRBJ1-4; 8 bases are a match to TRBD1. The CDR3 has 16 residues. Germline V gene lookup returns CDR1 MNHNS and CDR2 SASEGT. V lost 2 bases and J lost 7; bases outside the gene matches: 9. CDR3 residues: CASSERQGAPLEKLFF. In nucleotides, the CDR3 is TGTGCCAGCAGTGAACGGCAGGGGGCGCCTCTTGAAAAACTGTTTTTT.

V gene TRBV19 combines with J gene TRBJ2-1; D gene unclear. The germline V gene has CDR1 LNHDA and CDR2 SQIVND (reference sequence). CDR3 length: 13 amino acids. The V end was cut by 0 bases, the J end by 10 bases, with 10 bases between. CDR3 amino acids: CASSIDNFGEQFF. DNA for the CDR3: TGTGCCAGTAGTATAGATAATTTCGGAGAGCAGTTCTTC.

The V call is TRBV27, the J call TRBJ2-1, with D tentatively TRBD1 (6 bases). CDR1 and CDR2 (germline): MNHEY, SMNVEV (reference sequence). Trimming stripped 3 bases from V and 10 bases from J, with 10 bases between. This CDR3 spans 12 amino acids. The CDR3 bases are TGTGCCAGCAGTTTTGGGGGCCCAGAGCAGTTCTTC. It encodes CASSFGGPEQFF.

As to this clone: This likely traces to a read error, being one base from a far larger clone. The sample holds other DNA sequences that translate to the same CDR3. The chain links TRBV5-1 to TRBJ2-1, with D uncertain. Germline V gives CDR1 SGHRS, CDR2 YFSETQ. The CDR3 has 15 amino acids. The V and J ends lost 0 bases and 6 bases respectively, with 13 bases between them. DNA for the CDR3: TGCGCCAGCAGCTTGGTATTCCTAGATTTCAATGAGCAGTTCTTC. This codes for CASSLVFLDFNEQFF.

This clone was picked up one time. This sequence joins TRBV7-5 and TRBJ1-3. TRBV7-5 is deemed a pseudogene. This CDR3 contains 15 residues. CDR3 protein: CARRGEVSSGNTIYF. In DNA, the CDR3 is TGTGCCAGGAGGGGGGAGGTAAGCTCTGGAAACACCATATATTTT.

The chain employs TRBV7-6 and TRBJ2-3; either TRBD1 or TRBD2 may supply D (5 bases each). The CDR3 covers 17 residues. V lost 0 bases to trimming and J lost 0 bases, with 13 bases between them. Per the germline V gene, CDR1 is SGHVS and CDR2 is FNYEAQ. In nucleotides, the CDR3 is TGTGCCAGCAGCTTAGCCGAGAGGGGACCTAGCACAGATACGCAGTATTTT. As protein: CASSLAERGPSTDTQYF.

The rearrangement uses TRBV10-2 and TRBJ1-2; D remains ambiguous. This CDR3 region has 12 residues. Germline CDR1 reads WSHSY; CDR2 reads SAAADI. Trimming shortened V by 2 bases and J by 7 bases, and 8 bases separated the two germline ends. CDR3: CASSEVSRGYTF. CDR3 coding DNA: TGCGCCAGCAGTGAGGTCAGTCGTGGCTACACCTTC.

The chain links TRBV9 to TRBJ2-1, with 12 nucleotides matching TRBD1. This CDR3 has 16 residues. Per germline, CDR1 SGDLS and CDR2 YYNGEE. Trimming at V came to 0 bases and at J to 8 bases, leaving 6 bases not matched to a gene. CDR3 coding DNA: TGTGCCAGCAGCGTAGAGGGACAGGGGGCGATTGATGAGCAGTTCTTC. Translated: CASSVEGQGAIDEQFF.